The T cell receptor (beta chain) under discussion was sequenced for a study of shared clonotypes between healthy human individuals. Study-level findings and limits: Larger estimated richness was generally recorded for naive subsets relative to memory subsets. Rarefaction demonstrated incomplete sorted-subset sequencing despite large depth. Sampling involved blood alone; tissue repertoires likely differ.

Some clones are missing from TCRdb's copy, which holds only in-frame ones; the method was immunoSEQ multiplex PCR. Counted here are 2 million to 3 million clones, 93% occurring once; the ten biggest clones make up approximately 0.36%. This clone was observed a handful of times. Its antigen is unknown. The sample has other DNA sequences that encode this CDR3 too. The CDR3 totals 14 residues. Germline V gene data show CDR1 as MNHNY and CDR2 as SVGAGI (reference sequence). Between the trimmed V and J ends, which lost 2 bases and 4 bases, there was a span of 9 bases. This sequence joins TRBV6-6 and TRBJ1-3; tentative D call: TRBD1 (6 bases). The material sequenced was naive CD4+ T cells from PBMCs. Specified subset: CD45RA+ positively selected. The receptor's source is a man between 18 and 29 years old in good health. Some clones in this sample may be carry-over from other donors' samples. The CDR3 protein is CASSYQGSGNTIYF. The DNA of the CDR3 is TGTGCCAGCAGTTACCAGGGGTCCGGAAACACCATATATTTT.